The 19 T cell receptor beta chains given below trace back to one sample, sequenced in a study of shared clonotypes between healthy human individuals. Here immunoSEQ multiplex PCR was the method, and the copy in TCRdb shows in-frame clones only, minus some. The sample records 700,000 or so clones, roughly 78% being singletons. Material: memory CD4+ T cells sorted from blood. The subset: CD45RA-negative fraction. Every receptor here comes from a woman aged 25 to 39 in good health.

As regards this clone: The same CDR3 also results from other DNA sequences found in this sample. The J gene is TRBJ2-7, the V gene TRBV5-1, with unresolved D. Between the trimmed V and J ends, which lost 1 base and 0 bases, there was a span of 14 bases. The length of the CDR3 is 16 residues. Germline CDR1 and CDR2: SGHRS and YFSETQ. The DNA for the CDR3 is TGCGCCAGCAGCTTGTCCTTCGGAAGCCCCTCCTACGAGCAGTACTTC. This encodes CASSLSFGSPSYEQYF.

This clone showed up just once. The rearrangement joins TRBV9 to TRBJ1-1; the D gene is possibly TRBD1 (6 bases). The CDR3 runs 18 residues. V lost 3 bases, J lost 0 bases, and 21 bases lay in between. The V gene's germline CDR1 is SGDLS and CDR2 YYNGEE. CDR3 nucleotides: TGTGCCAGCAGCGCGGGTCTCAGGGGTTGGGACATGAACACTGAAGCTTTCTTT. Its translation: CASSAGLRGWDMNTEAFF. The complete variable domain, with remaining parts taken from reference TRBV9 and TRBJ1-1, reads DSGVTQTPKHLITATGQRVTLRCSPRSGDLSVYWYQQSLDQGLQFLIQYYNGEERAKGNILERFSAQQFPDLHSELNLSSLELGDSALYFCASSAGLRGWDMNTEAFFGQGTRLTVV.

The rearrangement links TRBV18 to TRBJ1-2; a possible D gene is TRBD1 (5 bases). V was trimmed by 5 bases and J by 12 bases, leaving 16 bases between them. CDR1 and CDR2 (germline): KGHSH, LQKENI. The CDR3 consists of 12 residues. The DNA for the CDR3 is TGTGCCAGCTCAGACCCTCCGGGGCGACACACCTTC. Residues: CASSDPPGRHTF.

This CDR3 is CASSAPTGRVEKLFF. The CDR3 coding sequence is TGTGCCAGCAGTGCTCCGACAGGGCGGGTAGAAAAACTGTTTTTT. The chain combines TRBV2 with TRBJ1-4, with 7 bases lining up with TRBD1. With V trimmed by 4 bases and J by 8 bases, 10 bases remained unmatched. Germline assignment: CDR1 SNHLY and CDR2 FYNNEI. The CDR3 runs 15 residues.

V usage is TRBV7-9 and J usage is TRBJ1-5, with TRBD1 identical over 9 bases. The CDR3 runs to 16 residues. J gave up 5 bases and V 5 bases, and 10 bases lay outside the gene matches. Germline-derived CDR1 and CDR2 are SEHNR and FQNEAQ (reference sequence). DNA for the CDR3: TGTGCCAGCAGCGGTACCACAGGGGGCCTTGATCAGCCCCAGCATTTT. Its protein is CASSGTTGGLDQPQHF.

The chain recombines TRBV5-1 with TRBJ2-7, with D hard to call. CDR3 size: 14 residues. Looked up from germline, CDR1 is SGHRS and CDR2 is YFSETQ. V shed 2 bases and J shed 2 bases, with 11 bases lying between them. CDR3 in amino acids: CASSLTGSTYEQYF. In nucleotides, the CDR3 is TGCGCCAGCAGCTTAACGGGCAGTACCTACGAGCAGTACTTC.

The chain employs TRBV2 and TRBJ2-7; 11 bases match TRBD2. J gave up 6 bases and V 6 bases, and 7 bases lay outside the gene matches. Germline lookup yields CDR1 SNHLY and CDR2 FYNNEI. This CDR3 has 14 amino acids. CDR3 loop: CASRPSGRPGEQYF. CDR3 DNA sequence: TGTGCCAGCAGGCCTAGCGGGAGGCCTGGCGAGCAGTACTTC.

The chain is built from TRBV25-1 and TRBJ2-1, with 10 nucleotides matching TRBD1. CDR1 is MGHDK, CDR2 SYGVNS, per germline. The CDR3 extends over 16 amino acids. V lost 5 bases, J lost 2 bases, and 6 bases stayed unmatched. This CDR3 reads CASSPLGQGTYNEQFF. CDR3 DNA: TGTGCCAGCAGTCCCCTGGGACAGGGGACCTACAATGAGCAGTTCTTC.

This CDR3 reads CASKPRGATNEKLFF. The DNA for the CDR3 is TGTGCCAGCAAACCCCGGGGGGCGACTAATGAAAAACTGTTTTTT. J is TRBJ1-4 and V is TRBV6-6, with D perhaps TRBD1 (6 bases). CDR3 length: 15 amino acids. The V and J ends lost 7 bases and 2 bases respectively, with 14 bases between them. Germline loops: CDR1 MNHNY, CDR2 SVGAGI (reference sequence).

The J gene is TRBJ2-3, the V gene TRBV5-8; D is ambiguous. CDR1 is SGHTS, CDR2 YDEGEE, per germline. The V end was cut by 4 bases, the J end by 0 bases, with 6 bases between. This CDR3 region has 13 residues. The CDR3: CASSAASTDTQYF. As DNA, the CDR3 is TGTGCCAGCAGCGCGGCTAGCACAGATACGCAGTATTTT.

This clone was seen only a few times. V is TRBV5-1 and J is TRBJ2-7; D is perhaps TRBD1 (5 bases). CDR3 length: 16 amino acids. The germline V gene has CDR1 SGHRS and CDR2 YFSETQ. V was trimmed by 1 base and J by 3 bases, leaving 17 bases between them. The CDR3 DNA follows: TGCGCCAGCAGCTTGATTGGGGCAGAGACCCTCTACGAGCAGTACTTC. This encodes CASSLIGAETLYEQYF.

This chain joins TRBV14 and TRBJ2-5, with 12 bases matching TRBD2. Germline V lookup: CDR1 SGHDN, CDR2 FVKESK. V was pared by 1 base and J by 4 bases, with 13 bases of the junction left unmatched. The CDR3 consists of 19 residues. In DNA form, the CDR3 reads TGTGCCAGCAGCCAAGCCCGGACTAGCGGGGAAGAGTTGGGAGAGACCCAGTACTTC. Translated: CASSQARTSGEELGETQYF.

This clone appeared many times. The sample holds other DNA sequences that translate to the same CDR3. V and J are TRBV2 and TRBJ2-1; TRBD2 matches 8 bases. Looked up from germline, CDR1 is SNHLY and CDR2 is FYNNEI. V lost 5 bases and J lost 1; bases outside the gene matches: 1. The CDR3 is 14 residues long. CDR3 in amino acids: CASSRLASYNEQFF. CDR3 coding DNA: TGTGCCAGCAGTCGACTAGCGTCCTACAATGAGCAGTTCTTC.

V is TRBV28 and J is TRBJ1-2; D remains unclear. CDR3 length: 11 amino acids. Trimming stripped 4 bases from V and 7 bases from J, with 7 bases between. Per the germline V gene, CDR1 is MDHEN and CDR2 is SYDVKM. CDR3 in amino acids: CASSSGGGYTF. The CDR3 bases are TGTGCCAGCAGTTCGGGTGGTGGCTACACCTTC.

This clone was observed a single time. This sequence joins TRBV11-3 and TRBJ1-2, with D hard to call. Trimming took off 2 bases at V and 6 bases at J, with 10 bases between the two ends. Per germline, CDR1 SGHNT and CDR2 YENEEA. There are 13 residues in the CDR3. The CDR3 bases are TGTGCCAGCAGCTTATCATCTTTGGATGGCTACACCTTC. Its protein is CASSLSSLDGYTF.

Only one count was recorded for this clone. The chain couples TRBV5-1 to TRBJ2-7; D tentatively reads TRBD1 or TRBD2 (5 bases each). Germline V gives CDR1 SGHRS, CDR2 YFSETQ. The CDR3 runs 14 residues. The V gene lost 0 bases and the J gene lost 6 bases, with 13 bases spanning the gap. Written as DNA, the CDR3 is TGCGCCAGCAGCTTGGGAGGGGCTTGGGGCGAGCAGTACTTC. Protein: CASSLGGAWGEQYF.

This rearrangement joins TRBV28 to TRBJ1-2, with 7 bases lining up with TRBD1. The CDR3 extends over 13 amino acids. CDR1 and CDR2 from the germline V gene are MDHEN and SYDVKM. V trimming: 9 bases; J trimming: 2 bases; junction bases outside the gene matches: 6. CDR3 bases: TGTGCCAGTAACAGGGGAGAGAACTATGGCTACACCTTC. The encoded protein is CASNRGENYGYTF.

This chain joins TRBV15 and TRBJ1-2; D uncertain. V lost 5 bases and J lost 3, with 13 bases in between. The CDR3 runs to 14 residues. Germline CDR1 reads LNHNV; CDR2 reads YYDKDF (reference sequence). CDR3 sequence (DNA): TGTGCCACCAGCCCCGAGGCGCAGGACTATGGCTACACCTTC. It codes for CATSPEAQDYGYTF.

This chain's CDR3 is CASSFNPLTEAFF. In DNA form, the CDR3 reads TGTGCCAGCAGCTTCAACCCCCTAACTGAAGCTTTCTTT. This rearrangement joins TRBV7-9 to TRBJ1-1; D unresolved. V was shortened by 3 bases and J by 5 bases, with 10 bases between the two germline ends. The CDR3 covers 13 residues. The germline V gene has CDR1 SEHNR and CDR2 FQNEAQ (reference sequence).